This T cell receptor (beta chain) is from a study of response to subunit inactivated influenza vaccine. In TCRdb, the RT-PCR reads were re-called with MiXCR into one record per CDR3 protein. The data show under 550,000 distinct CDR3 sequences, with approximately 6.9% seen just once and 10% to 15% held by the top ten. The table lists this clonotype with a few counts. Its specificity is unknown. General study points: Only a handful of new T cells, the authors suggested, are recruited with each seasonal influenza vaccination.

The CDR3 has 14 amino acids. V gave up 10 bases and J gave up 7 bases, with 20 bases separating them. The TCR was taken from a man between 50 and 69 years old who received an inactivated influenza vaccine. Here the sequenced sample was PBMCs from blood, taken less than 30 months after vaccination. The chain links TRBV12-3 or TRBV12-4 to TRBJ1-5; a weak D match, TRBD1 (6 bases). CDR3 sequence: CAIRAGGAGQPQHF. DNA for the CDR3: TGTGCCATCCGGGCCGGGGGCGCGGGGCAGCCCCAGCATTTT.